This record looks at one T cell receptor (beta chain) sequence and its context. CDR1 SGHNT and CDR2 YYREEE come from the germline V gene (reference sequence). The CDR3 covers 15 residues. V was clipped by 4 bases and J by 5 bases; unmatched bases: 10. This record belongs to a study of cytomegalovirus exposure and HLA in healthy donors. With 60 Vbeta and 13 Jbeta primers, the PCR was carried out. Data came from immunoSEQ multiplex PCR; TCRdb stores just in-frame clones and leaves some out. This sample yields approximately 150,000 clones, of which approximately 81% are seen a single time; approximately 2.3% belongs to the top ten.

The sequenced material came from PBMCs. The chain joins TRBV5-4 to TRBJ2-7, with 9 bases matching TRBD1. The TCR sequence derives from a female donor in good health and CMV-seronegative. The CDR3 protein is CASSPGRDRADEQYF. The CDR3 DNA reads as TGTGCCAGCAGCCCGGGCCGGGACAGGGCGGACGAGCAGTACTTC.